These 21 T cell receptor beta chains were sequenced from one sample in a study of glioma-infiltrating T cells after dendritic cell vaccination. TCRdb's table, derived via immunoSEQ multiplex PCR, lists solely in-frame clones and lacks some. The table shows about 82,000 clones, with around nine tenths occurring only once. The sample was blood, taken before dendritic cell vaccination. The receptors shown here come from a human donor with glioblastoma.

The genes are TRBV4-1 and TRBJ1-1; D remains unclear. V lost 0 bases and J lost 1, with 12 bases in between. Germline V gene lookup returns CDR1 MGHRA and CDR2 YSYEKL. The CDR3 covers 16 residues. For the CDR3, the DNA is TGCGCCAGCAGCCAAGAATCTGGGCAGGCGAACACTGAAGCTTTCTTT. This codes for CASSQESGQANTEAFF.

The chain carries TRBV7-9 and TRBJ1-1; D is possibly TRBD1 (5 bases). The length of the CDR3 is 14 residues. Trimming shortened V by 1 base and J by 1 base, and 7 bases separated the two germline ends. CDR1 SEHNR and CDR2 FQNEAQ come from the germline V gene (reference sequence). The CDR3 DNA is TGTGCCAGCAGCTTAGGGACAAAGAACACTGAAGCTTTCTTT. This sequence encodes CASSLGTKNTEAFF.

The chain links TRBV10-3 to TRBJ1-1, with D maybe TRBD1 (6 bases). CDR1 and CDR2 (germline): ENHRY, SYGVKD. Trimming left V 4 bases short and J 6 bases short, with 9 bases between. This CDR3 has 12 amino acids. In DNA, the CDR3 is TGTGCCATCAGTGTTACAGGGTCTGAAGCTTTCTTT. Translation: CAISVTGSEAFF.

The chain has TRBV5-1 and TRBJ2-5, with TRBD1 matching 11 bases. This CDR3 spans 15 amino acids. The germline V gene has CDR1 SGHRS and CDR2 YFSETQ. J lost 2 bases, V lost 4 bases, and 4 bases had no gene match. DNA for the CDR3: TGCGCCAGCAGCCGGACAGGGGGCCGGCAAGAGACCCAGTACTTC. Its protein product is CASSRTGGRQETQYF. Combining the CDR3 with reference TRBV5-1 and TRBJ2-5 gives the whole variable domain KAGVTQTPRYLIKTRGQQVTLSCSPISGHRSVSWYQQTPGQGLQFLFEYFSETQRNKGNFPGRFSGRQFSNSRSEMNVSTLELGDSALYLCASSRTGGRQETQYFGPGTRLLVL.

The CDR3 nucleotides read TGTGCCAGCTCACCGGGACAGGGTTACACCGGGGAGCTGTTTTTT. As protein: CASSPGQGYTGELFF. The chain employs TRBV18 and TRBJ2-2; 9 positions agree with TRBD1. The CDR3 runs to 15 residues. Germline loops: CDR1 KGHSH, CDR2 LQKENI. Trimming took 3 bases from V and 3 from J; bases not matched to a gene: 2.

The gene calls are TRBV18 and TRBJ2-7; maybe TRBD2 (6 bases). Trimming removed 6 bases from V and 5 bases from J, with 14 bases in between. Germline CDR1 reads KGHSH; CDR2 reads LQKENI. The CDR3 is 13 residues long. CDR3 nucleotide sequence: TGTGCCAGCTCTCTACGTTCTAGCGACGAGCAGTACTTC. Amino acid sequence: CASSLRSSDEQYF. Drawing the rest from reference TRBV18 and TRBJ2-7, the complete variable domain is NAGVMQNPRHLVRRRGQEARLRCSPMKGHSHVYWYRQLPEEGLKFMVYLQKENIIDESGMPKERFSAEFPKEGPSILRIQQVVRGDSAAYFCASSLRSSDEQYFGPGTRLTVT.

This sequence joins TRBV5-1 and TRBJ1-5; the D is unclear. CDR1 and CDR2 from the germline V gene are SGHRS and YFSETQ. Trimming took 0 bases from V and 4 from J, leaving 5 bases between them. The CDR3 has 13 residues. This CDR3 reads CASSLGANQPQHF. DNA for the CDR3: TGCGCCAGCAGCTTGGGGGCAAATCAGCCCCAGCATTTT.

This chain links TRBV6-5 with TRBJ1-3; perhaps TRBD1 as D (6 bases). V dropped 0 bases and J dropped 9 bases, with 9 bases sitting between them. Germline CDR1 reads MNHEY; CDR2 reads SVGAGI. The CDR3 is 13 residues long. CDR3 DNA sequence: TGTGCCAGCAGTTACTCTGGGGGCGGCACCATATATTTT. It codes for CASSYSGGGTIYF.

J is TRBJ1-5 and V is TRBV19; D unclear. CDR3 length equals 15 residues. V lost 4 bases and J 5 bases, leaving 15 bases between the germline ends. Germline V gene lookup returns CDR1 LNHDA and CDR2 SQIVND (reference sequence). The CDR3 DNA is TGTGCCAGTAGTAGCTGGAGTCTCCGGGATCAGCCCCAGCATTTT. It specifies CASSSWSLRDQPQHF.

The rearrangement uses TRBV19 and TRBJ2-7; 8 nucleotides agree with TRBD1. The CDR3 is 15 residues long. The germline V gene encodes CDR1 LNHDA and CDR2 SQIVND (reference sequence). Germline trimming cut 5 bases from V and 3 bases from J; bases unmatched to any gene: 9. This chain's CDR3 is CASSPQGVGFYEQYF. CDR3 nucleotide sequence: TGTGCCAGTAGTCCACAGGGGGTTGGATTCTACGAGCAGTACTTC.

The V call is TRBV29-1, the J call TRBJ1-1; D unresolved. Trimming pared 6 bases from V and 7 bases from J, leaving 18 bases between. Germline lookup yields CDR1 SQVTM and CDR2 ANQGSEA. The CDR3 covers 13 residues. In DNA, the CDR3 is TGCAGCGTAAGAGAGCCGGGTTTGGGTGAAGCTTTCTTT. Translated: CSVREPGLGEAFF. Filled out from reference TRBV29-1 and TRBJ1-1, the complete variable domain reads SAVISQKPSRDICQRGTSLTIQCQVDSQVTMMFWYRQQPGQSLTLIATANQGSEATYESGFVIDKFPISRPNLTFSTLTVSNMSPEDSSIYLCSVREPGLGEAFFGQGTRLTVV.

In regard to this clone: One end of the junction varies from germline; a read error may be responsible. The rearrangement joins TRBV11-2 to TRBJ1-2, with TRBD1 identical over 8 bases. This CDR3 region has 13 residues. Per germline, CDR1 SGHAT and CDR2 FQNNGV. This CDR3 reads CASSLEYRTGYYF. The CDR3 region has the DNA TGTGCCAGCAGCTTAGAATATCGGACAGGGTATTACTTC.

V and J are TRBV5-1 and TRBJ1-5; D possibly corresponds to TRBD1 (6 bases). CDR1 and CDR2 (germline): SGHRS, YFSETQ. Between the trimmed V and J ends, which lost 4 bases and 6 bases, there was a span of 11 bases. The CDR3 is 13 amino acids. CDR3 amino acids: CASSPAGAQPQHF. CDR3 bases: TGCGCCAGCAGCCCCGCGGGGGCTCAGCCCCAGCATTTT.

The chain's CDR3 is CAISRQGNSPLHF. The CDR3 DNA follows: TGTGCCATCAGCCGACAGGGCAATTCACCCCTCCACTTT. This chain uses TRBV10-3 with TRBJ1-6, with 7 bases aligning to TRBD1. V was clipped by 6 bases and J by 7 bases; unmatched bases: 3. The germline V gene encodes CDR1 ENHRY and CDR2 SYGVKD. The CDR3 consists of 13 residues.

The chain is built from TRBV9 and TRBJ2-3; D may be TRBD2 (5 bases). The CDR3 loop spans 15 amino acids. The germline V gene has CDR1 SGDLS and CDR2 YYNGEE. V was cut by 2 bases and J by 5 bases, with 15 bases left in between. CDR3: CASSVAPTGRDTQYF. Written as DNA, the CDR3 is TGTGCCAGCAGCGTGGCTCCGACGGGGAGAGATACGCAGTATTTT.

The chain joins TRBV5-1 to TRBJ2-2; the match to TRBD1 covers 9 bases. J gave up 2 bases and V 3 bases, and 2 bases lay outside the gene matches. Germline CDR1 is SGHRS and CDR2 is YFSETQ. The CDR3 spans 15 residues. The CDR3 DNA is TGCGCCAGCAGCTGGGGACAGGGTAACACCGGGGAGCTGTTTTTT. It is translated as CASSWGQGNTGELFF. Complete variable domain (other parts from reference TRBV5-1 and TRBJ2-2): KAGVTQTPRYLIKTRGQQVTLSCSPISGHRSVSWYQQTPGQGLQFLFEYFSETQRNKGNFPGRFSGRQFSNSRSEMNVSTLELGDSALYLCASSWGQGNTGELFFGEGSRLTVL.

V is TRBV9 and J is TRBJ2-7; the D is unclear. This CDR3 spans 16 amino acids. Trimming removed 0 bases from V and 0 bases from J, with 13 bases in between. CDR1 is SGDLS and CDR2 is YYNGEE in the germline V gene. CDR3 DNA: TGTGCCAGCAGCGTAGCTGGTGACGCTAGCTCCTACGAGCAGTACTTC. It encodes CASSVAGDASSYEQYF.

The chain couples TRBV30 to TRBJ1-1; D call uncertain. V lost 2 bases, J lost 4 bases, and 17 bases lay in between. The CDR3 is 15 residues long. CDR1 GTSNPN and CDR2 SVGIG come from the germline V gene (reference sequence). CDR3 in amino acids: CAWSSIAGRPTEAFF. CDR3 DNA: TGTGCCTGGAGTAGTATTGCAGGTCGTCCCACTGAAGCTTTCTTT.

This clone was seen once. The chain combines TRBV11-3 with TRBJ2-3; D ambiguous. This CDR3 has 16 amino acids. Trimming shortened V by 5 bases and J by 4 bases, and 19 bases separated the two germline ends. Per germline, CDR1 SGHNT and CDR2 YENEEA. CDR3 nucleotide sequence: TGTGCCAGCAGCATATTCGGTGTCAGCAGCGCAGATACGCAGTATTTT. This sequence encodes CASSIFGVSSADTQYF.

Worth noting for this clone: The same CDR3 arises from other DNA sequences in this sample as well. V usage is TRBV9 and J usage is TRBJ1-1; no clear D gene. This CDR3 spans 13 amino acids. The germline gives CDR1 SGDLS, CDR2 YYNGEE. The V gene lost 0 bases and the J gene lost 1 base, with 4 bases spanning the gap. CDR3 amino acids: CASSVGANTEAFF. For the CDR3, the DNA is TGTGCCAGCAGCGTAGGGGCGAACACTGAAGCTTTCTTT.

The J gene is TRBJ2-5, the V gene TRBV9, with 9 bases aligning to TRBD1. V lost 0 bases, J lost 4 bases, and 4 bases stayed unmatched. The CDR3 is 15 residues long. Germline V lookup: CDR1 SGDLS, CDR2 YYNGEE. The CDR3 sequence is CASSVVVGQGETQYF. The CDR3 nucleotides are TGTGCCAGCAGCGTAGTAGTGGGACAGGGAGAGACCCAGTACTTC.